This entry is about one T cell receptor beta chain. No antigen is known for it. Measured with immunoSEQ multiplex PCR; TCRdb has only the in-frame clones, and not every one. Found here are about 270,000 clones, 76% of them singletons; the top ten hold around 5.1%. The sample is drawn from a study of cytotoxic CD8 clonotypes in ibrutinib-treated CLL. Study overall: Response samples were taken after a median approximately 13 months of treatment, range 6 to 36. The sample average was approximately 250,000 productive templates and 85,000 to 95,000 productive rearrangements.

Trimming removed 0 bases at V and 8 bases at J, with 17 bases between. The germline CDR1 and CDR2 sequences are SGDLS and YYNGEE. This CDR3 has 16 amino acids. Study results and limitations: Public clonotypes (which were uncommon) either contracted or remained stable on treatment. Clonality was higher at ibrutinib response and returned toward baseline at progression.

The V and J genes are TRBV9 and TRBJ1-4; D is unresolved. The sequencing used PBMCs, collected at disease progression, from a patient treated with ibrutinib. The TCR originated in a human donor with chronic lymphocytic leukemia. CDR3 in DNA: TGTGCCAGCAGCGTAGGCCGTGGGGTGGGAAGGGAAAAACTGTTTTTT. Translation gives CASSVGRGVGREKLFF.